These 21 T cell receptor beta chains originate from one sample sequenced in a study of CD8+ T cells in alopecia areata. Sequencing templates came from extracted RNA that was reverse transcribed into cDNA. TCRdb's copy holds only in-frame clones and misses some; the assay was immunoSEQ multiplex PCR. There are about 160,000 clones in the sample; about three fifths occur only once, and around 0.9% lies in the top ten. Treatment in this sample: oral pan-JAK inhibitor, 5-10 mg twice daily. Sequenced here: CD4+ T cells sorted from blood, sampled at week 4, from a patient treated with tofacitinib. The source of these receptors is a human donor with alopecia areata.

V is TRBV7-2 and J is TRBJ2-7; tentative D call: TRBD1 (6 bases). The germline gives CDR1 SGHTA, CDR2 FQGNSA. The CDR3 is 14 residues long. The V end lost 5 bases, the J end lost 2 bases, and 13 bases lay between the germline ends. Written as DNA, the CDR3 is TGTGCCAGCAGCCCTTACCGGGACACCTACGAGCAGTACTTC. Its protein product is CASSPYRDTYEQYF.

This clone has a single count. The chain recombines TRBV30 with TRBJ2-1; 10 nucleotides align to TRBD2. The CDR3 is 15 amino acids. In germline, CDR1 is GTSNPN, CDR2 SVGIG (reference sequence). Trimming at V came to 4 bases and at J to 8 bases, leaving 11 bases not matched to a gene. CDR3 sequence: CAWTGASGGFDEQFF. The CDR3 DNA reads TGTGCCTGGACAGGGGCTAGCGGGGGTTTCGATGAGCAGTTCTTC. The entire variable domain, with the rest obtained from reference TRBV30 and TRBJ2-1, is as follows: SQTIHQWPATLVQPVGSPLSLECTVEGTSNPNLYWYRQAAGRGLQLLFYSVGIGQISSEVPQNLSASRPQDRQFILSSKKLLLSDSGFYLCAWTGASGGFDEQFFGPGTRLTVL.

This clone was counted between two and nine times. The rearrangement links TRBV29-1 to TRBJ1-5, with D maybe TRBD1 (6 bases). The length of the CDR3 is 13 residues. V dropped 8 bases and J dropped 6 bases, with 17 bases sitting between them. Germline-derived CDR1 and CDR2 are SQVTM and ANQGSEA. The CDR3 sequence: CSTGAGVGQPQHF. The CDR3, as DNA: TGCAGCACGGGGGCAGGGGTCGGTCAGCCCCAGCATTTT.

The V call is TRBV30, the J call TRBJ1-2, with D unclear. CDR1 is GTSNPN and CDR2 is SVGIG in the germline V gene (reference sequence). The length of the CDR3 is 12 residues. Trimming removed 2 bases from V and 5 bases from J, with 9 bases in between. CDR3 DNA sequence: TGTGCCTGGAGTTTACAGCGTTATGGCTACACCTTC. It translates to CAWSLQRYGYTF.

A few counts support this clone. This sequence joins TRBV5-1 and TRBJ1-1; no clear D gene. The CDR3 loop spans 15 amino acids. Germline lookup yields CDR1 SGHRS and CDR2 YFSETQ. V was shortened by 3 bases and J by 2 bases, with 14 bases between the two germline ends. The CDR3 reads CASSSFGPSNTEAFF. The CDR3 region has the DNA TGCGCCAGCAGCTCCTTCGGACCCTCCAACACTGAAGCTTTCTTT. The full variable domain, completed using reference TRBV5-1 and TRBJ1-1, is KAGVTQTPRYLIKTRGQQVTLSCSPISGHRSVSWYQQTPGQGLQFLFEYFSETQRNKGNFPGRFSGRQFSNSRSEMNVSTLELGDSALYLCASSSFGPSNTEAFFGQGTRLTVV.

This rearrangement joins TRBV29-1 to TRBJ2-5, with 8 bases matching TRBD1. The CDR3 is made up of 12 amino acids. V shed 6 bases and J 6 bases; nucleotides not matched to a gene: 6. Germline CDR1 and CDR2: SQVTM and ANQGSEA. CDR3 sequence (DNA): TGCAGCGTGTGGACAGGGAGGAAGACCCAGTACTTC. Translating gives CSVWTGRKTQYF.

The chain couples TRBV29-1 to TRBJ2-7; D is possibly TRBD1 or TRBD2 (5 bases each). V was shortened by 6 bases and J by 7 bases, with 22 bases between the two germline ends. The germline V gene encodes CDR1 SQVTM and CDR2 ANQGSEA. CDR3 length equals 14 residues. CDR3 protein: CSVSTGTHLGEQYF. The CDR3 DNA reads as TGCAGCGTCTCGACCGGGACCCACCTCGGAGAGCAGTACTTC.

In the case of this clone: The junction shows a germline mismatch at one end, possibly a read error. V is TRBV2 and J is TRBJ2-3; D is unresolved. CDR1 and CDR2 from the germline V gene are SNHLY and FYNNEI. The CDR3 covers 11 residues. In nucleotides, the CDR3 is TGTGCCAGAAGTGAAAATGGGCAGCAGTATTTT. It encodes CARSENGQQYF.

The chain combines TRBV9 with TRBJ2-5, with D tentatively TRBD2 (6 bases). The germline CDR1 and CDR2 sequences are SGDLS and YYNGEE. The CDR3 is 15 residues long. V shed 0 bases and J shed 5 bases, with 14 bases lying between them. CDR3 in DNA: TGTGCCAGCAGCGTAGGGGTAGCCGGAGGGGAGACCCAGTACTTC. It translates to CASSVGVAGGETQYF.

The genes are TRBV7-2 and TRBJ2-1; 8 bases fit TRBD1. This CDR3 contains 17 residues. Trimming cost V 5 bases and J 4 bases; bases outside gene matches: 13. CDR1 is SGHTA and CDR2 is FQGNSA in the germline V gene. For the CDR3, the DNA is TGTGCCAGCAGCCCGAATGCCGGGGACAGGCCATACAATGAGCAGTTCTTC. Residues: CASSPNAGDRPYNEQFF.

This clone was picked up many times. This rearrangement joins TRBV2 to TRBJ1-2, with 9 bases fitting TRBD1. The V gene end was trimmed by 6 bases and the J gene end by 8 bases; junction bases not matched to a gene: 4. Germline values: CDR1 SNHLY, CDR2 FYNNEI. CDR3 length: 12 amino acids. The CDR3 sequence: CASRGTGTGYTF. The CDR3 DNA follows: TGTGCCAGCAGAGGGACAGGGACCGGCTACACCTTC.

This clone was found a few times. This sequence joins TRBV9 and TRBJ2-7; possible D gene TRBD1, 6 bases. Trimming left V 4 bases short and J 7 bases short, with 21 bases between. The CDR3 has 15 residues. Germline V gives CDR1 SGDLS, CDR2 YYNGEE. In nucleotides, the CDR3 is TGTGCCAGCAGCCCGCCGGGACACTTCCTCGGGGAGCAGTACTTC. It codes for CASSPPGHFLGEQYF. The full variable domain, completed using reference TRBV9 and TRBJ2-7, is DSGVTQTPKHLITATGQRVTLRCSPRSGDLSVYWYQQSLDQGLQFLIQYYNGEERAKGNILERFSAQQFPDLHSELNLSSLELGDSALYFCASSPPGHFLGEQYFGPGTRLTVT.

Of note for this clone: Different DNA sequences within this sample yield the same CDR3. The V gene is TRBV5-1, the J gene TRBJ2-3; TRBD2 might be the D (5 bases). The V end lost 4 bases, the J end lost 1 base, and 7 bases lay between the germline ends. The CDR3 length is 13 residues. Per the germline V gene, CDR1 is SGHRS and CDR2 is YFSETQ. The CDR3 DNA reads TGCGCCAGCAGCCCCGGGGGCACAGATACGCAGTATTTT. It yields the protein CASSPGGTDTQYF.

This clone was recorded only once. The chain couples TRBV30 to TRBJ1-5; maybe TRBD1 (5 bases). Germline lookup yields CDR1 GTSNPN and CDR2 SVGIG (reference sequence). CDR3 length equals 14 residues. With 1 base removed from V and 4 bases from J, the gap between germline ends came to 11 bases. DNA of the CDR3: TGTGCCTGGAGTGGCCAGGGATGGAATCAGCCCCAGCATTTT. Encoded protein: CAWSGQGWNQPQHF.

This clone was detected a few times. This chain joins TRBV5-1 and TRBJ1-5, with D tentatively TRBD1 (6 bases). Germline values: CDR1 SGHRS, CDR2 YFSETQ. CDR3 length equals 13 residues. Deletions cut 5 bases from V and 7 bases from J, with 13 bases between. The CDR3 protein is CASRWGAGQPQHF. The DNA of the CDR3 is TGCGCCAGCAGGTGGGGGGCGGGCCAGCCCCAGCATTTT.

This clone occurred a few times. The identical CDR3 is also encoded by other nucleotide sequences in the sample. V gene TRBV10-3 combines with J gene TRBJ2-1; no reliable D call. Germline CDR1 and CDR2: ENHRY and SYGVKD. With 7 bases removed from V and 0 bases from J, the gap between germline ends came to 7 bases. This CDR3 has 13 residues. The CDR3 sequence: CAIKGSSYNEQFF. CDR3 nucleotides: TGTGCCATCAAGGGCAGCTCCTACAATGAGCAGTTCTTC.

V and J are TRBV13 and TRBJ2-3, with a possible D match to TRBD2 (5 bases). Germline loops: CDR1 PRHDT, CDR2 FYEKMQ (reference sequence). The CDR3 loop spans 14 amino acids. Trimming left V 5 bases short and J 4 bases short, with 13 bases between. Here the CDR3 reads CASSAASSADTQYF. CDR3 coding DNA: TGTGCCAGCAGCGCCGCTAGCAGCGCAGATACGCAGTATTTT.

This CDR3 is CASSSTQGTEQFF. As DNA, the CDR3 is TGTGCCAGCAGCTCCACTCAGGGTACTGAGCAGTTCTTC. This rearrangement joins TRBV7-8 to TRBJ2-1, with a tentative D call TRBD1 (5 bases). V was clipped by 4 bases and J by 9 bases, with 13 bases between them. There are 13 residues in the CDR3. The germline gives CDR1 SGHVS, CDR2 FQNEAQ.

This clone has only a few counts. This rearrangement joins TRBV6-6 to TRBJ1-4; 7 bases are a match to TRBD1. CDR3 length equals 15 residues. Germline V gene data show CDR1 as MNHNY and CDR2 as SVGAGI (reference sequence). The trim removed 1 base at V and 4 bases at J, leaving 3 bases unmatched. CDR3 DNA sequence: TGTGCCAGCAGTTACTGGACAGGCTATAATGAAAAACTGTTTTTT. It yields the protein CASSYWTGYNEKLFF.

The rearrangement uses TRBV27 and TRBJ1-1, with unresolved D. Looked up from germline, CDR1 is MNHEY and CDR2 is SMNVEV (reference sequence). The germline V and J ends were trimmed by 6 bases and 2 bases, with 19 bases remaining between them. CDR3 length equals 16 residues. As DNA, the CDR3 is TGTGCCAGCAGCACGGGGAGGTTGAGGCCCAACACTGAAGCTTTCTTT. Protein product: CASSTGRLRPNTEAFF.

The chain employs TRBV11-2 and TRBJ2-5; TRBD2 matches 9 bases. The V and J ends lost 6 bases and 5 bases, in that order; junction bases with no gene match: 10. Germline CDR1 SGHAT, CDR2 FQNNGV. The CDR3 is made up of 15 amino acids. The CDR3 region has the DNA TGTGCCAGCAGTCCACTAGCGGGTTATTGGGAGACCCAGTACTTC. Translated: CASSPLAGYWETQYF.